This paragraph reports one T cell receptor (beta chain). The record originates from a study of CD8 T cells in Susac syndrome. Sequencing targeted TCR beta in T cells from blood (CD8+ and CD4+). It was with random hexamers that about 0.45 to 1 ug RNA was reverse transcribed. The amplification used immunoSEQ multiplex PCR on TCR beta CDR3; it spanned 54 Vbeta and 13 Jbeta. TCRdb reprocessed the immunoSEQ multiplex PCR reads via MiXCR and lists one record per CDR3 protein. The table includes 70,000 or so distinct CDR3 sequences, approximately 94% detected once. The source material was CD8+ T cells from PBMCs. This sequence originates from a human donor with multiple sclerosis.

The CDR3 here is CASSIGAGDGYTF. DNA of the CDR3: TGTGCCAGTAGTATCGGGGCAGGGGACGGCTACACCTTC. The chain carries TRBV19 and TRBJ1-2; D might be TRBD1 (6 bases). CDR1 is LNHDA and CDR2 is SQIVND in the germline V gene (reference sequence). This CDR3 has 13 amino acids. V shed 3 bases and J shed 8 bases, with 13 bases lying between them.